This record covers a single T cell receptor beta chain. One Seattle source followed patients from active infection through their disease course. This CDR3 has 13 residues. Germline CDR1 reads SNHLY; CDR2 reads FYNNEI. V lost 2 bases to trimming and J lost 6 bases, with 8 bases between them. This specimen comes from a study of blood T cell repertoires in COVID-19. For the study at large: Acute-phase and convalescent COVID-19 samples originated in the United States, Italy and Spain. Sample material is recorded as cDNA or gDNA derived from T cells, B-cell-depleted T cells, or PBMCs.

As originally analysed: Nucleated cell number was recorded as an estimate derived from reference gene primer amplification. Here immunoSEQ multiplex PCR was the method, and the copy in TCRdb shows in-frame clones only, minus some. V, J and clone size were drawn from that table, and D and trimming were deduced from the DNA. In the table there are approximately 120,000 clones, 60% to 80% of which are singletons. The TCR comes from a man at least 80 years old with COVID-19, enrolled during active disease. V and J are TRBV2 and TRBJ2-1; possible D gene TRBD1, 6 bases. Sequenced input: peripheral blood. This CDR3 is CASSEQGFNEQFF. The CDR3, as DNA: TGTGCCAGCAGTGAACAGGGGTTCAATGAGCAGTTCTTC.